This T cell receptor beta chain was captured by sequencing in a study of CD8 T cells in ankylosing spondylitis (dated by TCRdb to the late 2010s). Study-wide context: The study set out to find disease-linked TCR variants by profiling T cell receptor beta repertoires in ankylosing spondylitis patients and healthy donors. Peripheral blood samples were taken, and synovial fluid was additionally collected from ankylosing spondylitis patients. In total, the full study cohort was made up of roughly 110 healthy donors and about two dozen ankylosing spondylitis patients.

Overall results and qualifications from the work: The disease-linked clones had a CD8+ phenotype and were found at relatively low frequencies in peripheral blood. According to the report, matched synovial fluid samples from ankylosing spondylitis patients were significantly enriched for the disease-linked clones. Some TCR beta motif variants had previously been reported in synovial fluid and blood of reactive arthritis patients, which suggested common disease-initiation mechanisms. Blood from ankylosing spondylitis patients appeared to be characterized by a TCR beta motif made up of under ten highly homologous amino acid variants.

Sequencing relied on an Illumina HiSeq 2500. Quantitative 5'-RACE with molecular barcodes was the method used to prepare the TCR beta libraries. In the source study's methods: Disease-linked TCR variants were identified with a new computational method built on a probabilistic model of VDJ rearrangement. The raw public data were reprocessed by TCRdb itself: fastp quality trimming at Q25, MiXCR clonotype calling, in-frame beta chains only. When rows share a CDR3 protein, they turn into one entry using the most common DNA and genes. For this entry, the V and J calls and clone size follow TCRdb and not the study's own pipeline. The sample has 270,000 or so distinct CDR3 sequences on record, roughly 18% of them singletons. The ten largest clones take up around 32% of the sample. Inclusive of the bounding cysteine and phenylalanine, the CDR3 is 18 residues long. Only CDR3 DNA remains: 54 bases, in frame from the first base. CDR1 SQVTM and CDR2 ANQGSEA were looked up in the germline V gene. From V the trimming removes 7 bases and from J it removes 1 base, while the gene matches leave 21 bases of the junction unaccounted for.

Note on this clonotype: What antigen it recognizes has not been identified. No base quality values were provided; no much bigger clone lies one nucleotide off.

The specimen sequenced was blood, either unsorted or a sorted T cell fraction (not recorded which). The source is a male donor with ankylosing spondylitis or in good health (not recorded which). The sequence is built from TRBV29-1 and TRBJ2-7; 8 bases in the middle match TRBD1. In nucleotide form, the sequence is TGCAGCGCCGTTGGACAGGGAGCCTGGGGCGGGCAGTCCTACGAGCAGTACTTC. It translates as CSAVGQGAWGGQSYEQYF.